This paragraph reports one T cell receptor beta chain. The V segment lost 3 bases and the J segment 3 bases; nucleotides outside the gene matches: 3. The germline CDR1 and CDR2 sequences are SGHNT and YYREEE (reference sequence). This CDR3 is 13 amino acids long. Profiling relied on immunoSEQ multiplex PCR, and the TCRdb table lists in-frame clones only, not all of them. The sample holds 150,000 or so clones, over 75% seen once. This record belongs to a study of blood T cell repertoires in COVID-19. This sequence joins TRBV5-4 and TRBJ2-7; 7 bases map to TRBD1. Specimen: PBMCs or T cells enriched from blood (not recorded which). The receptor was derived from a woman between 45 and 65 years old who had recovered from COVID-19. As DNA, the CDR3 is TGTGCCAGCAGCTCCGGGACAGTCTACGAGCAGTACTTC. This encodes CASSSGTVYEQYF.